This T cell receptor (beta chain) was documented in a study of shared clonotypes between healthy human individuals. Here immunoSEQ multiplex PCR was the method, and the copy in TCRdb shows in-frame clones only, minus some. The sample records fewer than 550,000 clones, about 80% being singletons. This clone was observed at least ten times. The CDR3 sequence is 14 residues long. Germline values: CDR1 SNHLY, CDR2 FYNNEI. Trimming took off 0 bases at V and 2 bases at J, with 7 bases between the two ends. Sequencing was done on a sample of PBMCs. This chain connects TRBV2 to TRBJ1-2; D possibly corresponds to TRBD1 (6 bases). This receptor was taken from a woman aged 35 to 49 in good health. Some clones in this sample may be carry-over from other donors' samples. Here the CDR3 reads CASSEAGQNYGYTF. The CDR3 DNA sequence: TGTGCCAGCAGTGAAGCAGGACAGAACTATGGCTACACCTTC.